The 23 T cell receptor beta chains below all came from one sample that was sequenced in a study of blood T cell repertoires in COVID-19. Here immunoSEQ multiplex PCR was the method, and the copy in TCRdb shows in-frame clones only, minus some. In the table there are tens of thousands of clones, roughly 83% of which are singletons. Source material: peripheral blood. Source of these receptors: a woman older than 75 with active or convalescent COVID-19.

This clone was observed once. The gene calls are TRBV4-1 and TRBJ2-2; 7 nucleotides align to TRBD1. The CDR3 consists of 16 residues. Trimming removed 4 bases from V and 0 bases from J; junction bases left unmatched: 5. Per germline, CDR1 MGHRA and CDR2 YSYEKL. The CDR3 spells CASSPLGQSNTGELFF. The CDR3 DNA reads as TGCGCCAGCAGCCCGCTGGGACAGTCGAACACCGGGGAGCTGTTTTTT.

The chain combines TRBV28 with TRBJ2-3; a possible D gene is TRBD1 (5 bases). V shed 5 bases and J shed 7 bases, with 10 bases lying between them. The CDR3 sequence is 12 residues long. Germline loops: CDR1 MDHEN, CDR2 SYDVKM. Written as DNA, the CDR3 is TGTGCCAGCAGTGACAGTTTGAATACGCAGTATTTT. It translates to CASSDSLNTQYF.

The gene calls are TRBV28 and TRBJ1-1; D possibly corresponds to TRBD1 (5 bases). The CDR3 totals 15 residues. Trimming took off 4 bases at V and 6 bases at J, with 18 bases between the two ends. Germline assignment: CDR1 MDHEN and CDR2 SYDVKM. The CDR3 protein is CASSSAGVGVAEAFF. The CDR3 DNA sequence: TGTGCCAGCAGTTCCGCGGGGGTAGGGGTCGCTGAAGCTTTCTTT. The whole variable domain, filled in from reference TRBV28 and TRBJ1-1, reads DVKVTQSSRYLVKRTGEKVFLECVQDMDHENMFWYRQDPGLGLRLIYFSYDVKMKEKGDIPEGYSVSREKKERFSLILESASTNQTSMYLCASSSAGVGVAEAFFGQGTRLTVV.

The V call is TRBV5-4, the J call TRBJ2-1; 13 bases fit TRBD2. This CDR3 contains 17 residues. The J segment lost 8 bases and the V segment lost 1 base, leaving 9 bases of the junction unmatched. Germline CDR1 SGHNT, CDR2 YYREEE (reference sequence). CDR3 coding DNA: TGTGCCAGCAGCTTGAGAAAGACTAGCGGGAGGTGGTATGAGCAGTTCTTC. Translated, it gives CASSLRKTSGRWYEQFF.

V is TRBV7-3 and J is TRBJ2-1; 7 nucleotides align to TRBD2. CDR1 and CDR2 (germline): SGHTA, FQGTGA. With 5 bases clipped from V and 2 bases from J, the junction kept 3 bases outside the gene matches. The CDR3 is 14 amino acids. CDR3 amino acids: CASSTGLPYNEQFF. CDR3 coding DNA: TGTGCCAGCAGCACGGGACTACCCTACAATGAGCAGTTCTTC.

The CDR3 loop reads CASSRGQGSYNEQFF. CDR3 nucleotides: TGTGCCAGCAGCCGGGGGCAGGGATCTTACAATGAGCAGTTCTTC. The rearrangement uses TRBV14 and TRBJ2-1; D perhaps matches TRBD1 (6 bases). Trimming removed 4 bases at V and 4 bases at J, with 14 bases between. This CDR3 has 15 amino acids. Germline lookup yields CDR1 SGHDN and CDR2 FVKESK.

In its sample, this clone was seen once. V gene TRBV7-9 combines with J gene TRBJ2-3; 7 bases are a match to TRBD1. The CDR3 is 14 amino acids. Germline V gene sequence: CDR1 SEHNR, CDR2 FQNEAQ (reference sequence). Trimming removed 4 bases from V and 0 bases from J; junction bases left unmatched: 1. CDR3 DNA: TGTGCCAGCAGCTCGACAGGGAGCACAGATACGCAGTATTTT. It translates to CASSSTGSTDTQYF.

This sequence joins TRBV1 and TRBJ2-1; the table's D call, TRBD1, was not checked against the DNA. TRBV1 is termed a pseudogene. CDR3 size: 12 residues. Here the CDR3 reads CTSSPARGEQFF. The CDR3 DNA follows: TGCACCAGCAGCCCAGCAAGGGGGGAGCAGTTCTTC.

V and J are TRBV27 and TRBJ1-4; 10 nucleotides line up with TRBD1. Trimming cost V 3 bases and J 0 bases; bases outside gene matches: 10. Germline V CDR1 and CDR2: MNHEY, SMNVEV (reference sequence). The CDR3 covers 19 residues. As DNA, the CDR3 is TGTGCCAGCAGTTTCAACCGGGACAGGGGCTCCCCAACTAATGAAAAACTGTTTTTT. It codes for CASSFNRDRGSPTNEKLFF.

V usage is TRBV2 and J usage is TRBJ2-1; a possible D gene is TRBD2 (6 bases). Trimming took off 2 bases at V and 12 bases at J, with 17 bases between the two ends. Germline values: CDR1 SNHLY, CDR2 FYNNEI. The CDR3 is made up of 14 amino acids. DNA for the CDR3: TGTGCCAGCAGTGAACTCAGGGAGGCCTATGCGCAGTTCTTC. It yields the protein CASSELREAYAQFF.

This sequence joins TRBV18 and TRBJ1-5; possible D gene TRBD1, 6 bases. Germline CDR1 is KGHSH and CDR2 is LQKENI. Trimming removed 1 base from V and 5 bases from J, with 15 bases in between. The CDR3 length is 16 residues. CDR3 residues: CASSPRSVGGDQPQHF. The CDR3 DNA reads as TGTGCCAGCTCACCACGATCGGTAGGGGGGGATCAGCCCCAGCATTTT.

The chain recombines TRBV2 with TRBJ2-1; a possible D gene is TRBD1 (5 bases). The CDR3 has 14 residues. Trimming cost V 6 bases and J 7 bases, with 16 bases left between them. Germline CDR1 is SNHLY and CDR2 is FYNNEI. CDR3 nucleotides: TGTGCCAGCAGCGCCAGGGTGTCTGGGAATGAGCAGTTCTTC. Translating it yields CASSARVSGNEQFF.

The chain has TRBV21-1 and TRBJ2-7; the D call of TRBD2 is as the table states it, not checked on the DNA. TRBV21-1 is shown as a pseudogene. The CDR3 extends over 13 amino acids. The CDR3 here is CASKRSLGYEQYF. Here the CDR3 DNA reads TGTGCCAGCAAGAGGTCCCTGGGCTACGAGCAGTACTTC.

The genes are TRBV7-2 and TRBJ1-1; 8 bases line up with TRBD1. V trimming: 2 bases; J trimming: 5 bases; junction bases outside the gene matches: 10. This CDR3 spans 16 amino acids. Germline V gives CDR1 SGHTA, CDR2 FQGNSA. CDR3 DNA: TGTGCCAGCAGCTTAAGAGGAAGGACAGGGCGGACTGAAGCTTTCTTT. This sequence encodes CASSLRGRTGRTEAFF.

This sequence joins TRBV5-5 and TRBJ2-7; 8 bases map to TRBD2. The V gene end was trimmed by 3 bases and the J gene end by 0 bases; junction bases not matched to a gene: 11. The CDR3 has 17 amino acids. Germline V CDR1 and CDR2: SGHKS, YYEKEE (reference sequence). CDR3 in DNA: TGTGCCAGCAGCTCCGGGAGGGGACTCCCGAGCTCCTACGAGCAGTACTTC. Protein sequence: CASSSGRGLPSSYEQYF.

This clone was picked up one time. The chain combines TRBV10-3 with TRBJ2-3; 11 bases agree with TRBD1. Germline assignment: CDR1 ENHRY and CDR2 SYGVKD. The CDR3 consists of 17 residues. V was clipped by 0 bases and J by 1 base; unmatched bases: 3. CDR3 nucleotides: TGTGCCATCAGTGAGTCTCGGGGACAGGGGGGCACAGATACGCAGTATTTT. Amino acids: CAISESRGQGGTDTQYF.

The rearrangement links TRBV29-1 to TRBJ1-2; D might be TRBD1 (5 bases). The CDR3 loop spans 12 amino acids. Trimming stripped 1 base from V and 14 bases from J, with 17 bases between. Germline V gene sequence: CDR1 SQVTM, CDR2 ANQGSEA. For the CDR3, the DNA is TGCAGCGTTGAAGTTCGAGGATGGGGCGAGACCTTC. Protein sequence: CSVEVRGWGETF.

The V and J genes are TRBV5-1 and TRBJ1-1; D is uncertain. Trimming shortened V by 2 bases and J by 5 bases, and 13 bases separated the two germline ends. Germline CDR1 SGHRS, CDR2 YFSETQ. This CDR3 spans 14 amino acids. The CDR3 spells CASSFQDPGTEAFF. CDR3 in DNA: TGCGCCAGCAGCTTTCAGGATCCGGGGACTGAAGCTTTCTTT.

V and J are TRBV2 and TRBJ2-5; D is possibly TRBD2 (5 bases). Germline V gene lookup returns CDR1 SNHLY and CDR2 FYNNEI. The CDR3 contains 14 residues. V shed 3 bases and J shed 7 bases, with 15 bases lying between them. CDR3 in amino acids: CASSEVRESPTQYF. For the CDR3, the DNA is TGTGCCAGCAGTGAGGTCCGGGAATCCCCGACCCAGTACTTC.

The rearrangement links TRBV5-1 to TRBJ2-3; D call uncertain. V shed 0 bases and J shed 6 bases, with 11 bases lying between them. The CDR3 sequence is 14 residues long. Looked up from germline, CDR1 is SGHRS and CDR2 is YFSETQ. CDR3: CASSLGLEADTQYF. The DNA for the CDR3 is TGCGCCAGCAGCTTGGGCCTAGAGGCGGATACGCAGTATTTT.

This chain joins TRBV6-5 and TRBJ1-4; no definite D call. This CDR3 is 14 amino acids long. Germline V CDR1 and CDR2: MNHEY, SVGAGI. V lost 0 bases and J 5 bases, leaving 7 bases between the germline ends. The CDR3 sequence: CASSYSGSNEKLFF. Written as DNA, the CDR3 is TGTGCCAGCAGTTACTCCGGGAGCAATGAAAAACTGTTTTTT.

The genes are TRBV20-1 and TRBJ1-1, with D perhaps matching TRBD1 (6 bases). In germline, CDR1 is DFQATT, CDR2 SNEGSKA (reference sequence). V was pared by 3 bases and J by 4 bases, with 33 bases between. CDR3 length: 20 residues. The CDR3 sequence is CSASFIRANQGLVKVTEAFF. The CDR3 coding sequence is TGCAGTGCTAGTTTCATCCGGGCCAATCAGGGGCTGGTAAAGGTCACTGAAGCTTTCTTT.

A few counts support this clone. The gene calls are TRBV29-1 and TRBJ2-2; possibly TRBD1 for D (6 bases). This CDR3 contains 12 residues. Germline values: CDR1 SQVTM, CDR2 ANQGSEA. Trimming cost V 3 bases and J 6 bases, with 8 bases left between them. The DNA for the CDR3 is TGCAGCGTTGACAGGGGCGCCGGGGAGCTGTTTTTT. This encodes CSVDRGAGELFF.